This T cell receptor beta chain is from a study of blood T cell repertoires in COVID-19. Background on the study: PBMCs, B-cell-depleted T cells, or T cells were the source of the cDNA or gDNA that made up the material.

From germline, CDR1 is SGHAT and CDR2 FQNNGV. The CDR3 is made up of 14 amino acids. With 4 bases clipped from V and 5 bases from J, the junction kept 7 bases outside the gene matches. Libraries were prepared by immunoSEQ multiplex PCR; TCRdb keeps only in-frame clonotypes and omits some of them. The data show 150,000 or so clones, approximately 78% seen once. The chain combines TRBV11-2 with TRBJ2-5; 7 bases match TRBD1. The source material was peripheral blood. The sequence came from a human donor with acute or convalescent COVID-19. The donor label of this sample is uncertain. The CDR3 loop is CASSSGTVLETQYF. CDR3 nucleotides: TGTGCCAGCAGCTCAGGGACAGTTTTGGAGACCCAGTACTTC.